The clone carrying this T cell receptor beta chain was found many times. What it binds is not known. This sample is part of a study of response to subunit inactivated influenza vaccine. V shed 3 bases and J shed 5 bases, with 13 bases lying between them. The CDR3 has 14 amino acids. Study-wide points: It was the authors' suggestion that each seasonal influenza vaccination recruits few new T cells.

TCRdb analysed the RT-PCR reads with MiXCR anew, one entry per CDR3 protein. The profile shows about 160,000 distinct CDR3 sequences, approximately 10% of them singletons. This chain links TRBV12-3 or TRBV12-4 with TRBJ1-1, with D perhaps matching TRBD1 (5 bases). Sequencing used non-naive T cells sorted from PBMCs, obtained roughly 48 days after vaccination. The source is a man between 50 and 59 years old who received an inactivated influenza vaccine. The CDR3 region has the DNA TGTGCCAGCAGTTTGAGTGTCGGGGGTACTGAAGCTTTCTTT. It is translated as CASSLSVGGTEAFF.